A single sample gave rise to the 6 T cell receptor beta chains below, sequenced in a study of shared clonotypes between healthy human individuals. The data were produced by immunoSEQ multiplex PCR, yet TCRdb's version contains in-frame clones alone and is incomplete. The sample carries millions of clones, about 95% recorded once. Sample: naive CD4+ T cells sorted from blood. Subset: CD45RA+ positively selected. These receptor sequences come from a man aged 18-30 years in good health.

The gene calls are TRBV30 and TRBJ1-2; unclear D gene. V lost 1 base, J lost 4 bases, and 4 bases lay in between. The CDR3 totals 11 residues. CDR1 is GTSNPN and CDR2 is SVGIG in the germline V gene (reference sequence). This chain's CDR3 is CAWSELYGYTF. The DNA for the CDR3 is TGTGCCTGGAGTGAACTCTATGGCTACACCTTC.

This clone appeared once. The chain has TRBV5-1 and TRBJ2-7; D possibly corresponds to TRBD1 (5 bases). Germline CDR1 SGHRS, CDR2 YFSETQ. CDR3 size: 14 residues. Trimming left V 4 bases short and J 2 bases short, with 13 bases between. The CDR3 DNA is TGCGCCAGCAGCACCCAGGGTGGGGCCTACGAGCAGTACTTC. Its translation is CASSTQGGAYEQYF.

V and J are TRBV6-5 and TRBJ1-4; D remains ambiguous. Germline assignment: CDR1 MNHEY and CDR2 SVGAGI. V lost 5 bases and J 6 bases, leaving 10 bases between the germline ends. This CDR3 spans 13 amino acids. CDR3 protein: CASSGSAHEKLFF. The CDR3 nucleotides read TGTGCCAGCAGTGGGTCCGCTCATGAAAAACTGTTTTTT.

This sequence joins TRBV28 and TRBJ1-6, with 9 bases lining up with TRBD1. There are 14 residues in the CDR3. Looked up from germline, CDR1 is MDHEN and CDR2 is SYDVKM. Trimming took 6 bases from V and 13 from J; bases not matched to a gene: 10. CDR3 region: CASSPDRGNTPLHF. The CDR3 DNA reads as TGTGCCAGCAGCCCCGACAGGGGGAACACGCCCCTCCACTTT.

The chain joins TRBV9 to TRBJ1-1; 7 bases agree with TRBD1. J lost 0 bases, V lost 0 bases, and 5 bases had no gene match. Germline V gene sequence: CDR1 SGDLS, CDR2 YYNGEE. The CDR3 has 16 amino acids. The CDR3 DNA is TGTGCCAGCAGCGTAGACCCGGGACAGCTGAACACTGAAGCTTTCTTT. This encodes CASSVDPGQLNTEAFF.

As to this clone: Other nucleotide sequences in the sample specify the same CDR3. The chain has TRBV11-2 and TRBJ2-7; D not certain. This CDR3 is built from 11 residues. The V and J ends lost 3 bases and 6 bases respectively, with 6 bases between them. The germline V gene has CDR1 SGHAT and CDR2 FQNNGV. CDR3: CASSLVGEQYF. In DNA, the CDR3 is TGTGCCAGCAGCTTGGTGGGCGAGCAGTACTTC.